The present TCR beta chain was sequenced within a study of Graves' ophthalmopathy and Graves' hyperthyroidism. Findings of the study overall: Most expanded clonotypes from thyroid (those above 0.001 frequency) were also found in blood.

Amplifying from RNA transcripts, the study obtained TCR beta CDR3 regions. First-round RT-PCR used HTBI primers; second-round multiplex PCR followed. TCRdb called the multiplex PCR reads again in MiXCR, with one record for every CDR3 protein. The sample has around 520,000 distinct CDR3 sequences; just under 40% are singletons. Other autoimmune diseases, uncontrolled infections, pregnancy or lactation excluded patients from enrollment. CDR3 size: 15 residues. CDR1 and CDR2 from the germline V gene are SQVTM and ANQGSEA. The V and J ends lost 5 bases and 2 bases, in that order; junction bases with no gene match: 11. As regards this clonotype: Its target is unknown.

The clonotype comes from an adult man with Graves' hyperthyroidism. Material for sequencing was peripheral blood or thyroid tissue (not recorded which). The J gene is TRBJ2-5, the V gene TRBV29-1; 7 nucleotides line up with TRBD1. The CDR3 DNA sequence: TGCAGCGTTCAACGGACAGGTGCCCCACAAGAGACCCAGTACTTC. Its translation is CSVQRTGAPQETQYF. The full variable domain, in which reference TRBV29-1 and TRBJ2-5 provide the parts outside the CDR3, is SAVISQKPSRDICQRGTSLTIQCQVDSQVTMMFWYRQQPGQSLTLIATANQGSEATYESGFVIDKFPISRPNLTFSTLTVSNMSPEDSSIYLCSVQRTGAPQETQYFGPGTRLLVL.